This entry features one T cell receptor beta chain sequence. The antigen remains unidentified. The data originate from a study of T cell responses to AZD1222 COVID-19 vaccine. Across the study: Whether given at about 4 or about 12 weeks, second doses were pooled. Regarding the study as a whole: Just a handful of AZD1222 recipients tested seropositive at baseline.

Measured with immunoSEQ multiplex PCR; TCRdb has only the in-frame clones, and not every one. The sample lists 120,000 to 150,000 clones, less than 95% occurring once. The germline CDR1 and CDR2 sequences are LNHDA and SQIVND (reference sequence). V lost 5 bases and J lost 5; bases outside the gene matches: 7. The CDR3 runs 14 residues. The receptor was derived from an adult in good health. The chain joins TRBV19 to TRBJ2-5, with 8 bases that match TRBD2. Sequencing used peripheral blood, obtained on day 0 of AZD1222 vaccination. The CDR3 DNA follows: TGTGCCAGTAGTCCGGGAGGGGTTTGGGAGACCCAGTACTTC. Translation gives CASSPGGVWETQYF.